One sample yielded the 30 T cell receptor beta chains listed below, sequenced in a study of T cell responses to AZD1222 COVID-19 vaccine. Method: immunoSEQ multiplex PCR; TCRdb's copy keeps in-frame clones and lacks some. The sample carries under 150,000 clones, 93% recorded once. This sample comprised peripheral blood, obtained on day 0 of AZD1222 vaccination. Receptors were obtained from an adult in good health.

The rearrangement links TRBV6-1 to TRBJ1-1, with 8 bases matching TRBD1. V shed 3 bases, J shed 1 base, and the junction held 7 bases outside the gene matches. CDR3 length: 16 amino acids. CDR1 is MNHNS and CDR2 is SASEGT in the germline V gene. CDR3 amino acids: CASSDPGQGRNTEAFF. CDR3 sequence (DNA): TGTGCCAGCAGTGATCCCGGACAGGGAAGGAACACTGAAGCTTTCTTT.

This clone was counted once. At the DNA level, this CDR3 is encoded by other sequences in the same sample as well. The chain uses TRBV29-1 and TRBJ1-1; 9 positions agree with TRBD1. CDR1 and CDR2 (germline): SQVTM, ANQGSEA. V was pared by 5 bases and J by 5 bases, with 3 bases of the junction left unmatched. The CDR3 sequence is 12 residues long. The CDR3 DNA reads TGCAGCGTTCAGACAGGGGGGACTGAAGCTTTCTTT. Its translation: CSVQTGGTEAFF.

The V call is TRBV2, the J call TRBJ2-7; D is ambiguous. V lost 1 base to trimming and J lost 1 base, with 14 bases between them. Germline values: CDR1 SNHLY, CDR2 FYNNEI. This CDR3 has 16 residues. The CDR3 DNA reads TGTGCCAGCAGTGAAGAGAAGGGCCTTCCATCCTACGAGCAGTACTTC. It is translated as CASSEEKGLPSYEQYF.

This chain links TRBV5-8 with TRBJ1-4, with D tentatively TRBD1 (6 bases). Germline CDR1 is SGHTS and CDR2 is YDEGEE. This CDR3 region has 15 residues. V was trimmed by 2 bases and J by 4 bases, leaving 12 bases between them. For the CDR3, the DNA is TGTGCCAGCAGCTTACTACAGGGATATAATGAAAAACTGTTTTTT. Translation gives CASSLLQGYNEKLFF.

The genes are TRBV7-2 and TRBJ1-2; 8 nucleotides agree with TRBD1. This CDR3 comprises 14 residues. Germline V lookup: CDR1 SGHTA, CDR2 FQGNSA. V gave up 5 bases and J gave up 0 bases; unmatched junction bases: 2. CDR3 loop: CASSVDRANYGYTF. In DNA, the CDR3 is TGTGCCAGCAGCGTGGACAGGGCTAACTATGGCTACACCTTC. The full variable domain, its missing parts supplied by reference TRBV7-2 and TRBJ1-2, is GAGVSQSPSNKVTEKGKDVELRCDPISGHTALYWYRQSLGQGLEFLIYFQGNSAPDKSGLPSDRFSAERTGGSVSTLTIQRTQQEDSAVYLCASSVDRANYGYTFGSGTRLTVV.

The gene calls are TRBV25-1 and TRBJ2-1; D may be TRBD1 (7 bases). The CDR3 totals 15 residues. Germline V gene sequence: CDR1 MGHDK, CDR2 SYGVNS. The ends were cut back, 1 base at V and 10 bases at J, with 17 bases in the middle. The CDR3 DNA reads TGTGCCAGCAGTGAATGGGGGGCAGGGGGAGGAGAGCAGTTCTTC. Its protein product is CASSEWGAGGGEQFF.

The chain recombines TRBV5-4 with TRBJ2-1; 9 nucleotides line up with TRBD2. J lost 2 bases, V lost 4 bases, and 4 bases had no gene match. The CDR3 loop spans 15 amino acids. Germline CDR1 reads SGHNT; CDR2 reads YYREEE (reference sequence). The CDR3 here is CASSQLAGAYNEQFF. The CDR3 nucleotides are TGTGCCAGCAGCCAACTAGCGGGTGCCTACAATGAGCAGTTCTTC.

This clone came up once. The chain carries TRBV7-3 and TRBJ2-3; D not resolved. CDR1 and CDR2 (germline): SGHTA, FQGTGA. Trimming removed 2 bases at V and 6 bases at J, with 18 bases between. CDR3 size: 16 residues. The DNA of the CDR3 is TGTGCCAGCAGCTTAGGCTCCCTTCCGCCGAGTGATACGCAGTATTTT. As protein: CASSLGSLPPSDTQYF.

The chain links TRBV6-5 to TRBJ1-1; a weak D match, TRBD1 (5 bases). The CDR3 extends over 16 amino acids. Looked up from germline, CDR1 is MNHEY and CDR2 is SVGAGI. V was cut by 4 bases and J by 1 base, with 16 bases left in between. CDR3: CASSSGATIRNTEAFF. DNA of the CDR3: TGTGCCAGCAGTTCCGGGGCCACCATTCGGAACACTGAAGCTTTCTTT.

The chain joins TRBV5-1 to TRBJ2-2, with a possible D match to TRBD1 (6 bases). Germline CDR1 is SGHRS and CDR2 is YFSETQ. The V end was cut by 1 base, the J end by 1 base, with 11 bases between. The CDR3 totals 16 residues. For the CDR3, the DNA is TGCGCCAGCAGCTTGAACAGGGCCGGGAACACCGGGGAGCTGTTTTTT. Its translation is CASSLNRAGNTGELFF.

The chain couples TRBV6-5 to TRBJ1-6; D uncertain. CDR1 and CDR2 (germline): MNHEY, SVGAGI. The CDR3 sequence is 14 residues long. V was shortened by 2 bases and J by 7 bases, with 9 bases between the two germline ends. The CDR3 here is CASSYVTKNSPLHF. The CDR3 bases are TGTGCCAGCAGTTACGTGACAAAGAATTCACCCCTCCACTTT.

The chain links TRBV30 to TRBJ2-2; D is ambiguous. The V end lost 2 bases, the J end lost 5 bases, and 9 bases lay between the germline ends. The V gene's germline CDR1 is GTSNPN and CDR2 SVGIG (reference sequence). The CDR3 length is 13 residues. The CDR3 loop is CAWSRGTTGELFF. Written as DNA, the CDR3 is TGTGCCTGGAGTAGAGGCACGACCGGGGAGCTGTTTTTT.

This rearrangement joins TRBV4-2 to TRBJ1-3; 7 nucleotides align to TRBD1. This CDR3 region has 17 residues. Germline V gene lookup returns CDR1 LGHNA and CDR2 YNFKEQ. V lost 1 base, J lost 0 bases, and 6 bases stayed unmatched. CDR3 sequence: CASSQGLRQGSGNTIYF. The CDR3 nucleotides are TGTGCCAGCAGCCAAGGTCTCCGACAGGGCTCTGGAAACACCATATATTTT.

The CDR3 protein is CASSGDRGRYEQYF. The CDR3 region has the DNA TGTGCCAGCAGCGGGGACAGGGGACGGTACGAGCAGTACTTC. The chain recombines TRBV5-6 with TRBJ2-7; 10 bases align to TRBD1. The CDR3 covers 14 residues. V trimming: 4 bases; J trimming: 4 bases; junction bases outside the gene matches: 5. The V gene's germline CDR1 is SGHDT and CDR2 YYEEEE.

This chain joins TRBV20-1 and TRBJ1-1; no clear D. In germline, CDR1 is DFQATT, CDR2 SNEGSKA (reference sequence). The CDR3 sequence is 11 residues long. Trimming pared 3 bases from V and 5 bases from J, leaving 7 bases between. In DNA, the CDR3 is TGCAGTGCTAGGGGCAGGACTGAAGCTTTCTTT. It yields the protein CSARGRTEAFF.

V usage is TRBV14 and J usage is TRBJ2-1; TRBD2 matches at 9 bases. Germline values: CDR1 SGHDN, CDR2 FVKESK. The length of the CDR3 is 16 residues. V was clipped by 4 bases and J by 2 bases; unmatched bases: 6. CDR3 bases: TGTGCCAGCAGCCGCCGGGCGGGAGGGACCTACAATGAGCAGTTCTTC. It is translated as CASSRRAGGTYNEQFF.

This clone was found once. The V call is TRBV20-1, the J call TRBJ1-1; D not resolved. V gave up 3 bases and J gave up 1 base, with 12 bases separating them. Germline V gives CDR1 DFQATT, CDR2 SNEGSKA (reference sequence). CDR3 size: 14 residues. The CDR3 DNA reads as TGCAGTGCTAGTCTGGTCGTTTCGAACACTGAAGCTTTCTTT. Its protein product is CSASLVVSNTEAFF.

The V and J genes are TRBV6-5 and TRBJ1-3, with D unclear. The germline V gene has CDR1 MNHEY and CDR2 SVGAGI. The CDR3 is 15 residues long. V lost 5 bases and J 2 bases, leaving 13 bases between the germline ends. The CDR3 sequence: CASSLQRRAGNTIYF. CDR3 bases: TGTGCCAGCAGTCTACAGAGGAGGGCTGGAAACACCATATATTTT.

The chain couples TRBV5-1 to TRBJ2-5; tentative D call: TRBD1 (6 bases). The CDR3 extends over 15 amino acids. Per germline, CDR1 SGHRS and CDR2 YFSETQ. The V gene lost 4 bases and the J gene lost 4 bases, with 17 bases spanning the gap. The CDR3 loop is CASSQSTSGAETQYF. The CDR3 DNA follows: TGCGCCAGCAGCCAATCAACCTCAGGGGCAGAGACCCAGTACTTC.

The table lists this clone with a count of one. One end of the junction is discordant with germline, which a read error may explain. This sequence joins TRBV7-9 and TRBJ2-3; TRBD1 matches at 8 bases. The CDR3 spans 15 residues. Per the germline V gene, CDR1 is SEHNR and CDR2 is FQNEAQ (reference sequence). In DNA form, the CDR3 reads TGTGCCAGCAGTTTAGGACAGGGCAATATGGATACGCAGTATTTT. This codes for CASSLGQGNMDTQYF.

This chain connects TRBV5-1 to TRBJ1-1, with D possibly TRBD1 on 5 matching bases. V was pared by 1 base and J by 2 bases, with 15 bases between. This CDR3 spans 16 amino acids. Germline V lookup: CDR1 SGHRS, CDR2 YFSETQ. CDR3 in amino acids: CASSLLGGRTNTEAFF. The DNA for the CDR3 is TGCGCCAGCAGCTTGTTGGGGGGACGAACTAACACTGAAGCTTTCTTT.

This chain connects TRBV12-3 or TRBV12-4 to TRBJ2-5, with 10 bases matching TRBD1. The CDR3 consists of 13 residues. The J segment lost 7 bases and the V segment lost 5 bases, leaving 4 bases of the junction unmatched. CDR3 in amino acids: CASSGDRGGTQYF. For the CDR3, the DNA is TGTGCCAGCAGTGGGGACAGGGGCGGGACCCAGTACTTC.

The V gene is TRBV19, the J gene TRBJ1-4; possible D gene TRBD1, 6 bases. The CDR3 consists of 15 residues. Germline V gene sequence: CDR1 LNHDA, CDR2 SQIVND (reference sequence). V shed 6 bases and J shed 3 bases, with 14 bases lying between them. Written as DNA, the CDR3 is TGTGCCAGTAGGAACCAGGGGAGAGCTAATGAAAAACTGTTTTTT. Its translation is CASRNQGRANEKLFF. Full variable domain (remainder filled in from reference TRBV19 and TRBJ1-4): DGGITQSPKYLFRKEGQNVTLSCEQNLNHDAMYWYRQDPGQGLRLIYYSQIVNDFQKGDIAEGYSVSREKKESFPLTVTSAQKNPTAFYLCASRNQGRANEKLFFGSGTQLSVL.

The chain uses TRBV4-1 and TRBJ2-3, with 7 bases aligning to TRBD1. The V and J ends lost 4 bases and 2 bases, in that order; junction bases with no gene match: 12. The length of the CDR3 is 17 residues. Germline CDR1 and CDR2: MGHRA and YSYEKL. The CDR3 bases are TGCGCCAGCAGCCTTTCCAGGGGGTCCGGACACACAGATACGCAGTATTTT. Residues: CASSLSRGSGHTDTQYF.

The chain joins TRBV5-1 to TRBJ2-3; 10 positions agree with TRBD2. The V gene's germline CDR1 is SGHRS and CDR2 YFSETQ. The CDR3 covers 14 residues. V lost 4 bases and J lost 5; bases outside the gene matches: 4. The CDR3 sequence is CASSLAGAGDTQYF. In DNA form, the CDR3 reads TGCGCCAGCAGCCTAGCGGGGGCCGGAGATACGCAGTATTTT. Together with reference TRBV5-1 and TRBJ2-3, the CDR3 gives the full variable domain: KAGVTQTPRYLIKTRGQQVTLSCSPISGHRSVSWYQQTPGQGLQFLFEYFSETQRNKGNFPGRFSGRQFSNSRSEMNVSTLELGDSALYLCASSLAGAGDTQYFGPGTRLTVL.

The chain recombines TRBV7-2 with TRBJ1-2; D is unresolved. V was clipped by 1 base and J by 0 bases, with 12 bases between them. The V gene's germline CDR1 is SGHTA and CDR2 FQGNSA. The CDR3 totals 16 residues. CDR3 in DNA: TGTGCCAGCAGCTTAGACGGCGGTCTAACTAACTATGGCTACACCTTC. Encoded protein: CASSLDGGLTNYGYTF. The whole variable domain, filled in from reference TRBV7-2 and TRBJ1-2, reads GAGVSQSPSNKVTEKGKDVELRCDPISGHTALYWYRQSLGQGLEFLIYFQGNSAPDKSGLPSDRFSAERTGGSVSTLTIQRTQQEDSAVYLCASSLDGGLTNYGYTFGSGTRLTVV.

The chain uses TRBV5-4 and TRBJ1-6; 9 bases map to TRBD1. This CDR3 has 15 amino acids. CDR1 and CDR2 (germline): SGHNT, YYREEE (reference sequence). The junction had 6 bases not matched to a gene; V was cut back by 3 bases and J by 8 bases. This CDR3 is CASSSDRGVHSPLHF. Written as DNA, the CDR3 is TGTGCCAGCAGCTCGGACAGGGGAGTGCATTCACCCCTCCACTTT.

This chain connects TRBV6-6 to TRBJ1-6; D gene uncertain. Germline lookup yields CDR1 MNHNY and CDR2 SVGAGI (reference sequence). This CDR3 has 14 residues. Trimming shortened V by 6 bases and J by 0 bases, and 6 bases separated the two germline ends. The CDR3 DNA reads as TGTGCCAGCAGAACTTACTCCTATAATTCACCCCTCCACTTT. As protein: CASRTYSYNSPLHF.

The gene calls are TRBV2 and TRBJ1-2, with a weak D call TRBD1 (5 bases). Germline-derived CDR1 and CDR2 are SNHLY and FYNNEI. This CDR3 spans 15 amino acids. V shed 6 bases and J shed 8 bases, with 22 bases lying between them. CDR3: CASRGIGAWSEGYTF. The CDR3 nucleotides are TGTGCCAGCAGAGGGATAGGGGCCTGGTCGGAAGGCTACACCTTC.

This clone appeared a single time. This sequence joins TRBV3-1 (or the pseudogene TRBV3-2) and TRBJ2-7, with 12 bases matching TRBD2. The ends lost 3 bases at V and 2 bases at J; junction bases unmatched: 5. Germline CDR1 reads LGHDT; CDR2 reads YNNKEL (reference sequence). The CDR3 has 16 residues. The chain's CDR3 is CASSHPRTSGTYEQYF. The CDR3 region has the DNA TGTGCCAGCAGCCATCCGAGGACTAGCGGGACCTACGAGCAGTACTTC.